The rows below give T cell receptor beta chains drawn from one sample of a study of T cells in Graves' hyperthyroidism and ophthalmopathy. TCRdb passed the multiplex PCR reads through MiXCR, listing each CDR3 protein once. The sample lists about 350,000 distinct CDR3 sequences; approximately 15% were seen once. Sequencing was done on a sample of blood. The source is a woman in her 30s with Graves' hyperthyroidism. CDR3s include the opening cysteine and the closing phenylalanine or tryptophan. Fields, in order: D gene, CDR3 length, clone size, J gene, V gene, CDR3 DNA, CDR3 protein. A D gene is named only where the DNA matches it firmly. Part of the rows lack a size; the others show once, few, many or a class for expanded clones.

NA,12,many,TRBJ2-7,TRBV20-1,TGCAGTGCTAGTACCCCCGGATACGAGCAGTACTTC,CSASTPGYEQYF
NA,11,many,TRBJ2-1,TRBV12-3/TRBV12-4,TGTGCCAGCGTCGCCTACAATGAGCAGTTCTTC,CASVAYNEQFF
NA,15,NA,TRBJ2-7,TRBV10-3,TGTGCCATCAGTGATTATAGGGACTCCTCTTACGAGCAGTACTTC,CAISDYRDSSYEQYF
TRBD1,15,NA,TRBJ2-1,TRBV7-2,TGTGCCAGCAGCCCCACGAACCCGGGACAGGTTGAGCAGTTCTTC,CASSPTNPGQVEQFF
TRBD1,15,few,TRBJ2-7,TRBV5-1,TGCGCCAGCAGCTTACTACAGGGGGCTTCTAACGGGCAGTACTTC,CASSLLQGASNGQYF
NA,15,many,TRBJ1-2,TRBV20-1,TGCAGTGCTAGAGGCGCCACCGGGGGTTTGGTTGGCTACACCTTC,CSARGATGGLVGYTF
NA,13,few,TRBJ2-1,TRBV7-3,TGTGCCAGCAGCCCACCCGCGGACAATGAGCAGTTCTTC,CASSPPADNEQFF
NA,13,many,TRBJ2-1,TRBV2,TGTGCCAGCAAAGGGTCGTCCTACAATGAGCAGTTCTTC,CASKGSSYNEQFF
TRBD1,15,few,TRBJ2-3,TRBV4-1,TGCGCCAGCAGCCAACGGACAGGGGTAACAGATACGCAGTATTTT,CASSQRTGVTDTQYF
TRBD1,15,many,TRBJ1-1,TRBV24-1,TGTGCCACCAGTGATGGACAGGGGAGCACCACTGAAGCTTTCTTT,CATSDGQGSTTEAFF
NA,11,many,TRBJ1-1,TRBV6-1,TGTGCCAGCGACTCCAACACTGAAGCTTTCTTT,CASDSNTEAFF
NA,12,many,TRBJ1-5,TRBV11-2,TGTGCCAGCAGCTTAGGGCCGGAGCCCCAGCATTTT,CASSLGPEPQHF
TRBD1,14,NA,TRBJ1-6,TRBV9,TGTGCCAGCAGCGTCGGACAGGAATATTCACCCCTCCACTTT,CASSVGQEYSPLHF
TRBD1,14,few,TRBJ2-5,TRBV5-1,TGCGCCAGCAGCCCGGGGACAGGGGCTAAGACCCAGTACTTC,CASSPGTGAKTQYF
NA,16,many,TRBJ2-7,TRBV28,TGTGCCAGCAGTCTCCCGTGGACCATGAGCTCCTACGAGCAGTACTTC,CASSLPWTMSSYEQYF
TRBD1,14,few,TRBJ1-2,TRBV4-3,TGCGCCAGCAGCCAAGACTGGGACAGCTATGGCTACACCTTC,CASSQDWDSYGYTF
TRBD2,19,many,TRBJ2-2,TRBV5-1,TGCGCCAGCAGCTTGACCCCAACAGCGGGAGCCGCGAACACCGGGGAGCTGTTTTTT,CASSLTPTAGAANTGELFF
NA,13,NA,TRBJ2-4,TRBV6-1,TGTGCCAGCAGTTACAGGACCGGGTACATTCAGTACTTC,CASSYRTGYIQYF
NA,16,NA,TRBJ2-5,TRBV7-8,TGTGCCAGCCGACCCGAGGGGAGTAAGGGTGCAGAGACCCAGTACTTC,CASRPEGSKGAETQYF
TRBD2,18,many,TRBJ2-4,TRBV11-2,TGTGCCAGCAGCTTAGCGGGCGGGAGCCCTCTAGCCAAAAACATTCAGTACTTC,CASSLAGGSPLAKNIQYF
NA,15,many,TRBJ1-4,TRBV6-1,TGTGCCAGCAGTGTCACAGGCGCAACTAATGAAAAACTGTTTTTT,CASSVTGATNEKLFF
TRBD1,17,NA,TRBJ1-6,TRBV20-1,TGCAGTGCTAGAGCTGATCGGGACAGGTCCTATAATTCACCCCTCCAGTTT,CSARADRDRSYNSPLQF
NA,12,few,TRBJ2-5,TRBV5-6,TGTGCCAGCAGCTTGGACTACTCCCCCCAGTACTTC,CASSLDYSPQYF
NA,15,NA,TRBJ2-1,TRBV20-1,TGCAGTGCTAGAGATACAGGGAAATCCTACAATGAGCAGTTCTTC,CSARDTGKSYNEQFF
TRBD1,16,few,TRBJ1-1,TRBV4-1,TGCGCCAGCAGCCAAGAGCAAAGGACAGGGGGCACTGAAGCTTTCTTT,CASSQEQRTGGTEAFF
NA,13,few,TRBJ2-5,TRBV19,TGTGCCAGTAGTGCCGAATTTGGGAAGACCCAGTACTTC,CASSAEFGKTQYF
NA,14,NA,TRBJ1-1,TRBV27,TGTGCCAGCAGTTTCTCTTGGGGGAACACTGAAGCTTTCTTT,CASSFSWGNTEAFF
NA,15,NA,TRBJ2-7,TRBV6-1,TGTGCCAGCAGCCCTGCGCCAGGGACGGGCTACGAGCAGTACTTC,CASSPAPGTGYEQYF
TRBD2,13,many,TRBJ2-7,TRBV2,TGTGCCAGCGGGTCCGGGACTAGCGTCGAGCAGTACTTC,CASGSGTSVEQYF
NA,14,many,TRBJ1-2,TRBV28,TGTGCCAGCAGTTTAACGCCCAGCAACTATGGCTACACCTTC,CASSLTPSNYGYTF
TRBD2,15,many,TRBJ2-7,TRBV27,TGTGCCAGCAGTTCACGGACTAGCGGGATCCCCGAGCAGTACTTC,CASSSRTSGIPEQYF
TRBD2,13,few,TRBJ2-1,TRBV29-1,TGCAGCGTTGGACTAGCGGGATACAATGAGCAGTTCTTC,CSVGLAGYNEQFF
NA,12,NA,TRBJ2-5,TRBV29-1,TGCAGTGCCCTCTCGGGGCAGCAGACCCAGTACTTC,CSALSGQQTQYF
NA,13,NA,TRBJ1-2,TRBV4-1,TGCGCCAGCAGCCAAGGCCCCTTGGGAGGCTACACCTTC,CASSQGPLGGYTF
TRBD2,12,many,TRBJ2-5,TRBV7-2,TGTGCCAGCAGCTTACAGCGGGGGACCCAGTACTTC,CASSLQRGTQYF
TRBD1,15,many,TRBJ1-2,TRBV28,TGTGCCAGCAGTTTAGACGGGGACAGGGCCTATGGCTACACCTTC,CASSLDGDRAYGYTF
TRBD2,15,few,TRBJ2-5,TRBV6-1,TGTGCCAGCAGTGAAACTAGCGGGATTTTGGAGACCCAGTACTTC,CASSETSGILETQYF